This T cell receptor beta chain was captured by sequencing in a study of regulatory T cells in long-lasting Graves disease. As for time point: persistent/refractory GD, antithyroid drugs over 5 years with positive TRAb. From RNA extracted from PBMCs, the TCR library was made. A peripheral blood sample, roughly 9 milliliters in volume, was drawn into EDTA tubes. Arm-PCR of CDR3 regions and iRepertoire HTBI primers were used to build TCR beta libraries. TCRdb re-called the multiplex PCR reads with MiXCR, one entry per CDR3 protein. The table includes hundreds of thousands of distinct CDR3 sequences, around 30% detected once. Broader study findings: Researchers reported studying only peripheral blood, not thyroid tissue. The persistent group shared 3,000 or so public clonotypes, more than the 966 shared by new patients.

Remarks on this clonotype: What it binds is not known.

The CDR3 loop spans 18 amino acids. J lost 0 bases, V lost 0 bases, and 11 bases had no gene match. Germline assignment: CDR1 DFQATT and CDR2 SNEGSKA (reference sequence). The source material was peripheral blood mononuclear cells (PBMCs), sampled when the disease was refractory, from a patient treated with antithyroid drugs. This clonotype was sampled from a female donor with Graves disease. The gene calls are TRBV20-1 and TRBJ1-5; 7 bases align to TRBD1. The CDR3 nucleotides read TGCAGTGCTAGAGAGGGAAAAGGGGGCCCCCCTAGCAATCAGCCCCAGCATTTT. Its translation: CSAREGKGGPPSNQPQHF.